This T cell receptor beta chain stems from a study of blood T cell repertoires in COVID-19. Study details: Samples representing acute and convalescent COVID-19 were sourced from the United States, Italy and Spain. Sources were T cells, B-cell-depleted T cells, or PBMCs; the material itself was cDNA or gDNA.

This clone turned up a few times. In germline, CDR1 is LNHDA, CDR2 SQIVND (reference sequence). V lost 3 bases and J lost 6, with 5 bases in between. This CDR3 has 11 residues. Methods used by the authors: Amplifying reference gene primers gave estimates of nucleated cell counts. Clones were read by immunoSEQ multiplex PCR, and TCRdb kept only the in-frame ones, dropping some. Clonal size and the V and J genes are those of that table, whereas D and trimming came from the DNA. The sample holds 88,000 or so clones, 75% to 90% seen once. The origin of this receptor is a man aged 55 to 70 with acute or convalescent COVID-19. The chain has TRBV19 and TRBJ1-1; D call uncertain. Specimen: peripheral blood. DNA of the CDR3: TGTGCCAGTAGTATTCAATCTGAAGCTTTCTTT. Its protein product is CASSIQSEAFF.